The rows below give T cell receptor beta chains drawn from one sample of a study of T cell changes during pregnancy in multiple sclerosis. Clones were read by immunoSEQ multiplex PCR, and TCRdb kept only the in-frame ones, dropping some. This sample yields 50,000 to 55,000 clones, of which roughly 92% are seen a single time; 0.35% to 0.45% belongs to the top ten. Sequencing used CD4+ T cells from peripheral blood mononuclear cells, obtained after pregnancy. These receptor sequences come from a female donor with multiple sclerosis, enrolled in a pregnancy study. CDR3s include the opening cysteine and the closing phenylalanine or tryptophan. The order of the fields is J gene, clone size, D gene, V gene, CDR3 protein, CDR3 DNA. A D gene is named only where the DNA matches it firmly. Size tells how often a clone was seen (once, few, many) or the class of an expanded clone, and some rows leave it out.

TRBJ1-1	NA	NA	TRBV11-3	CASSLGGLGNTEAFF	TGTGCCAGCAGCTTAGGAGGGCTTGGGAACACTGAAGCTTTCTTT
TRBJ2-1	NA	TRBD2	TRBV19	CASTRLAGGNEQFF	TGTGCCAGTACCCGACTAGCGGGAGGGAATGAGCAGTTCTTC
TRBJ2-5	NA	TRBD1	TRBV27	CASSRRDSGETQYF	TGTGCCAGCAGTCGCAGGGACAGTGGAGAGACCCAGTACTTC
TRBJ1-5	NA	NA	TRBV29-1	CSVEVGANQPQHF	TGCAGCGTTGAGGTTGGGGCTAATCAGCCCCAGCATTTT
TRBJ2-3	NA	TRBD2	TRBV25-1	CASSEYNLAGGGDTQYF	TGTGCCAGCAGTGAATATAACCTAGCGGGAGGAGGAGATACGCAGTATTTT
TRBJ2-1	NA	TRBD2	TRBV6-4	CASSDGTSGNEQFF	TGTGCCAGCAGTGACGGGACTAGCGGCAATGAGCAGTTCTTC
TRBJ1-2	NA	TRBD1	TRBV5-1	CASRPSTKQGPDSYGYTF	TGCGCCAGCAGACCTTCTACAAAACAGGGGCCCGATAGCTATGGCTACACCTTC
TRBJ1-1	NA	NA	TRBV7-9	CASSKARYTEAFF	TGTGCCAGCAGTAAAGCGAGGTACACTGAAGCTTTCTTT
TRBJ2-7	NA	TRBD1	TRBV6-5	CASLRDRPPYEQYF	TGTGCCAGCCTCCGGGACAGGCCCCCCTACGAGCAGTACTTC
TRBJ2-5	NA	TRBD1	TRBV12-5	CASGLVLSRTGGRETQYF	TGTGCTAGTGGTTTGGTACTGTCCAGGACAGGGGGCCGCGAGACCCAGTACTTC
TRBJ2-7	NA	NA	TRBV5-1	CASSLGVGRIDYEQYF	TGCGCCAGCAGCTTGGGGGTAGGGAGGATCGACTACGAGCAGTACTTC
TRBJ2-5	NA	TRBD1	TRBV6-5	CASSHRPADRETQYF	TGTGCCAGCAGTCACCGTCCGGCGGACAGGGAGACCCAGTACTTC
TRBJ1-1	NA	NA	TRBV5-5	CASSLVGQNTEAFF	TGTGCCAGCAGCTTGGTGGGGCAGAACACTGAAGCTTTCTTT
TRBJ2-6	once	TRBD1	TRBV7-3	CASSPTPPGRAGGIRGANVLTF	TGTGCCAGCAGCCCAACCCCCCCGGGAAGGGCAGGGGGTATCCGTGGGGCCAACGTCCTGACTTTC
TRBJ2-3	NA	NA	TRBV6-5	CATGERVSSTDTQYF	TGTGCCACGGGGGAGAGAGTCTCTAGCACAGATACGCAGTATTTT